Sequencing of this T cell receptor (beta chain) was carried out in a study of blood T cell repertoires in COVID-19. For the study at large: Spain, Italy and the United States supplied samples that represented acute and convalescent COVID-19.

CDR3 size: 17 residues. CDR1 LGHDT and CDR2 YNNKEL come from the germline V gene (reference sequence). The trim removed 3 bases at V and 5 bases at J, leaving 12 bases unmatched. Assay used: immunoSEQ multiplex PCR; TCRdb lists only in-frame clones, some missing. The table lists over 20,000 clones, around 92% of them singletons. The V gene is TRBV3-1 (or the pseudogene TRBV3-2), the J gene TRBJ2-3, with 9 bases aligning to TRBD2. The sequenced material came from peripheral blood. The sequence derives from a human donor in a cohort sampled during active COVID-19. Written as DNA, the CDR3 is TGTGCCAGCAGCCAGTCGACTAGCGGCTCTTTCCGAGATACGCAGTATTTT. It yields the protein CASSQSTSGSFRDTQYF.